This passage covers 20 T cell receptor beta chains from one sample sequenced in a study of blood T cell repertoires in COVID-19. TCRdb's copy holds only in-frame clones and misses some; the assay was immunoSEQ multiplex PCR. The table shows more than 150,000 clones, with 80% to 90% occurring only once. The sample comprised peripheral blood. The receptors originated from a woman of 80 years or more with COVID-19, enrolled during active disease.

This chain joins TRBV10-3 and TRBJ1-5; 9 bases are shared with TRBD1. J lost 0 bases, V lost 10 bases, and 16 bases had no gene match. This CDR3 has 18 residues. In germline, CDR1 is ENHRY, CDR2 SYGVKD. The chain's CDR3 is CATGRQTGGEVSNQPQHF. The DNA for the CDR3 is TGTGCCACTGGGAGGCAAACAGGGGGCGAAGTTAGCAATCAGCCCCAGCATTTT.

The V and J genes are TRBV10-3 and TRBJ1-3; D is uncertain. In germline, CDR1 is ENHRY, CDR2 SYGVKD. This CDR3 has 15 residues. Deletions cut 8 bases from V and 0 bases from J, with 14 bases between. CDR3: CAISEAAFSGNTIYF. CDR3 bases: TGTGCCATCTCTGAAGCCGCCTTCTCTGGAAACACCATATATTTT.

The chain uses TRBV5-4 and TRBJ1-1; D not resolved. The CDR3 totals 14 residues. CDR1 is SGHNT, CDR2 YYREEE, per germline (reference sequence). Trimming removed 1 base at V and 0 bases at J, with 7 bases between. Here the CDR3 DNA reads TGTGCCAGCAGCTTGTGGGGAGTGAACACTGAAGCTTTCTTT. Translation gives CASSLWGVNTEAFF.

For the CDR3, the DNA is TGTGCCAGTAGTATAGCGACAGGGGTCTATGAGCAGTTCTTC. Translation: CASSIATGVYEQFF. The chain combines TRBV19 with TRBJ2-1, with TRBD1 matching over 8 bases. The V gene end was trimmed by 1 base and the J gene end by 8 bases; junction bases not matched to a gene: 4. The V gene's germline CDR1 is LNHDA and CDR2 SQIVND (reference sequence). The CDR3 has 14 residues.

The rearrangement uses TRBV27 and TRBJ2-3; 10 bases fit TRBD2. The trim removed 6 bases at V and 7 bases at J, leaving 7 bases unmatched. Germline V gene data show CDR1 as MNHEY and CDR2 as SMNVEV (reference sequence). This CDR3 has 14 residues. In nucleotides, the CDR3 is TGTGCCAGCAGCCCGGGACTAGCGATGAATACGCAGTATTTT. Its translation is CASSPGLAMNTQYF.

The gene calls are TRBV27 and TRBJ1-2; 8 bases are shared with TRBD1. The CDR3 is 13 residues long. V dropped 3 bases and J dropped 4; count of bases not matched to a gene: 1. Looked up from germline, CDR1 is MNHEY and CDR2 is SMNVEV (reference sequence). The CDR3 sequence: CASSLGQAYGYTF. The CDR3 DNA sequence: TGTGCCAGCAGTTTGGGACAGGCCTATGGCTACACCTTC.

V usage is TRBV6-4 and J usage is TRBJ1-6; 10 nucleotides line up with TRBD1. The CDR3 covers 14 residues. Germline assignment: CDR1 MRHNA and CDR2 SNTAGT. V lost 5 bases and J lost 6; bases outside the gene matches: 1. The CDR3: CASSRTGGNSPLHF. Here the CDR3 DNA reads TGTGCCAGCAGTAGGACAGGGGGTAATTCACCCCTCCACTTT.

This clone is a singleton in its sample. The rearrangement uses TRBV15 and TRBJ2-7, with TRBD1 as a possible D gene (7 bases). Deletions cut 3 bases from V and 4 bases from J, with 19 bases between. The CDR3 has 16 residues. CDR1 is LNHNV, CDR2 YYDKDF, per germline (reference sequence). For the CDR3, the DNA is TGTGCCACCAGCAGTAGGTCCGCAGGGGGGCGGTACGAGCAGTACTTC. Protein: CATSSRSAGGRYEQYF. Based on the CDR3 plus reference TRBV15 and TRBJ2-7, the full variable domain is DAMVIQNPRYQVTQFGKPVTLSCSQTLNHNVMYWYQQKSSQAPKLLFHYYDKDFNNEADTPDNFQSRRPNTSFCFLDIRSPGLGDTAMYLCATSSRSAGGRYEQYFGPGTRLTVT.

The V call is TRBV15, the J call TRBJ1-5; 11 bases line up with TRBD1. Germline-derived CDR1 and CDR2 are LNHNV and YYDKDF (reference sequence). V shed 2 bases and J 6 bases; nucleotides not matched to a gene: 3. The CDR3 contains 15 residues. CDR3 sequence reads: CATSRWDRGGQPQHF. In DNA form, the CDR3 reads TGTGCCACCAGCAGATGGGACAGGGGGGGTCAGCCCCAGCATTTT. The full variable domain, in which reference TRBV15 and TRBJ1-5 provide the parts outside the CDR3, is DAMVIQNPRYQVTQFGKPVTLSCSQTLNHNVMYWYQQKSSQAPKLLFHYYDKDFNNEADTPDNFQSRRPNTSFCFLDIRSPGLGDTAMYLCATSRWDRGGQPQHFGDGTRLSIL.

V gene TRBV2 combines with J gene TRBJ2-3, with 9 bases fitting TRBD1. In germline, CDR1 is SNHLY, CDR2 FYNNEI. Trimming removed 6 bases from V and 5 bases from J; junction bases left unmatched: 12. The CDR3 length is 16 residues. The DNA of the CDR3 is TGTGCCAGCAGCCCCGTTAACAGGGGGCAAGGAGATACGCAGTATTTT. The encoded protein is CASSPVNRGQGDTQYF.

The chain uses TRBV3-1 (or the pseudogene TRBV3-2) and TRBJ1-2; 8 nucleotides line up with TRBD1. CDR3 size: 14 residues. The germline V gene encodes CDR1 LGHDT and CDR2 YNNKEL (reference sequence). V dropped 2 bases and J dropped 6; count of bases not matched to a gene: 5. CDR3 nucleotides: TGTGCCAGCAGCCAACTAGAACAGGGGGATGGCTACACCTTC. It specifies CASSQLEQGDGYTF.

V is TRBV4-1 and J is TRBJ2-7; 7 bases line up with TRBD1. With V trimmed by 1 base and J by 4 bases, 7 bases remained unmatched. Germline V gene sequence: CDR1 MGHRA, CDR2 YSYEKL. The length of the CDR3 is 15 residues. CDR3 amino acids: CASSQGRDSLYEQYF. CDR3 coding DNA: TGCGCCAGCAGCCAAGGCCGGGACAGCCTATACGAGCAGTACTTC.

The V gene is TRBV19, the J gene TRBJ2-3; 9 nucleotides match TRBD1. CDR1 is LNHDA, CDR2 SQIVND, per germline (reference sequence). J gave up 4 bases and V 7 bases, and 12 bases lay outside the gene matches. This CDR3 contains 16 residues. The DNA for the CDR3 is TGTGCCAGTACCCCTAAGGGGACAGGGTTCGCAGATACGCAGTATTTT. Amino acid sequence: CASTPKGTGFADTQYF.

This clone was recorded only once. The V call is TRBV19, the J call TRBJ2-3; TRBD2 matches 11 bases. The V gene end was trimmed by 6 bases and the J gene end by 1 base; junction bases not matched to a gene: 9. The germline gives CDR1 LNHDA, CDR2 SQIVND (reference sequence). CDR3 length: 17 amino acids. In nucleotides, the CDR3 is TGTGCCAGTAGGCGGACTAGCGGGCCTGGAGGCACAGATACGCAGTATTTT. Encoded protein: CASRRTSGPGGTDTQYF.

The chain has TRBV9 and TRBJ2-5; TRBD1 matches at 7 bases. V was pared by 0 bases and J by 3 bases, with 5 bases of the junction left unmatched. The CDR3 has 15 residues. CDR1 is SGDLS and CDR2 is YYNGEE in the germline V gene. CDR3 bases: TGTGCCAGCAGCGTAGGAAGGGGGCGGGAAGAGACCCAGTACTTC. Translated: CASSVGRGREETQYF. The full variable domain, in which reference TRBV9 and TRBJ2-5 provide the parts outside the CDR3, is DSGVTQTPKHLITATGQRVTLRCSPRSGDLSVYWYQQSLDQGLQFLIQYYNGEERAKGNILERFSAQQFPDLHSELNLSSLELGDSALYFCASSVGRGREETQYFGPGTRLLVL.

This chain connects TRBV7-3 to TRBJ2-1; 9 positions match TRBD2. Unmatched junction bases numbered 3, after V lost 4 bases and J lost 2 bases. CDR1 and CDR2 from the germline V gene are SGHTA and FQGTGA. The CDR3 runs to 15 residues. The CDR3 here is CASSSGTSTYNEQFF. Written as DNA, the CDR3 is TGTGCCAGCAGCTCCGGGACTAGCACCTACAATGAGCAGTTCTTC.

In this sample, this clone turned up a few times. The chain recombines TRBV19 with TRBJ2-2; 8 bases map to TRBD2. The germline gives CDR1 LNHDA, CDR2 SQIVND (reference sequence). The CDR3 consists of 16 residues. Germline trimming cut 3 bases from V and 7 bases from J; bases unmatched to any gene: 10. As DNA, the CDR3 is TGTGCCAGTAGTATCTTTAGCGGGGCTTACCTCGGGGAGCTGTTTTTT. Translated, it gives CASSIFSGAYLGELFF.

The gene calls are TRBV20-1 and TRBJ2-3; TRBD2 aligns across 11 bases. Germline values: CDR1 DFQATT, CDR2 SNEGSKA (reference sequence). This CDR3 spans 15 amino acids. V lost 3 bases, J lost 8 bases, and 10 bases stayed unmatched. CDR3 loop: CSASSTSGRRVTQYF. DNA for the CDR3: TGCAGTGCTAGTTCTACTAGCGGGAGAAGAGTTACGCAGTATTTT.

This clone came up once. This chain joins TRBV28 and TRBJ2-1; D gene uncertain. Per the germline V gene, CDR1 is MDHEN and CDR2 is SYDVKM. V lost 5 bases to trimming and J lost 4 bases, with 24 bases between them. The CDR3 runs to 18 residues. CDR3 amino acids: CASSVNRRLLGGYNEQFF. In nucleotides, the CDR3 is TGTGCCAGCAGTGTAAACCGAAGACTCCTCGGTGGGTACAATGAGCAGTTCTTC.

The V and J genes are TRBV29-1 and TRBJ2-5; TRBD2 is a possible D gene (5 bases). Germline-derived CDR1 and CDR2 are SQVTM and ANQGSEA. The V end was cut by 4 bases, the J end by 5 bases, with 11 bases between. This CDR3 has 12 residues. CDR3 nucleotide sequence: TGCAGCGTTGGATATAGAGGGGAGACCCAGTACTTC. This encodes CSVGYRGETQYF. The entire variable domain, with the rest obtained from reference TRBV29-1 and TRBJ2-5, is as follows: SAVISQKPSRDICQRGTSLTIQCQVDSQVTMMFWYRQQPGQSLTLIATANQGSEATYESGFVIDKFPISRPNLTFSTLTVSNMSPEDSSIYLCSVGYRGETQYFGPGTRLLVL.